These 23 T cell receptor beta chains were all obtained from the same sample, sequenced in a study of post-analysis software for immune sequencing data. No antigen has been assigned to these receptors. Incorporated into the TCR beta cDNA libraries were unique molecular identifiers, which served to reduce PCR and sequencing biases. TCRdb fed the PCR reads into MiXCR, producing one record per CDR3 protein. Of roughly 730,000 distinct CDR3 sequences in the sample, 25% to 30% are singletons; the top ten hold 0.5% to 0.6%. Study findings and constraints: Compared with controls, patients had more of about 5 TRBV segments, including TRBV5-6, TRBV5-1 and TRBV20-1.

Material: blood. All receptors derive from a girl aged 10 to 17 with multiple sclerosis.

This clonotype has only a few counts. The gene calls are TRBV12-3 or TRBV12-4 and TRBJ2-5, with a possible D match to TRBD1 (6 bases). Deletions cut 5 bases from V and 4 bases from J, with 20 bases between. This CDR3 has 16 residues. The CDR3 DNA reads as TGTGCCAGCAGTCAAAGTCGCCAGGGGCCTGGAGAGACCCAGTACTTC. Translated, it gives CASSQSRQGPGETQYF.

This clonotype has ten or more counts. The chain recombines TRBV5-5 with TRBJ2-5; D is possibly TRBD1 or TRBD2 (5 bases each). V was pared by 7 bases and J by 5 bases, with 12 bases between. Germline-derived CDR1 and CDR2 are SGHKS and YYEKEE (reference sequence). The CDR3 runs 12 residues. CDR3 region: CASGGSRETQYF. The CDR3 bases are TGTGCCAGCGGGGGTTCGAGGGAGACCCAGTACTTC. Using reference TRBV5-5 and TRBJ2-5 for the parts outside the CDR3, the full variable domain is DAGVTQSPTHLIKTRGQQVTLRCSPISGHKSVSWYQQVLGQGPQFIFQYYEKEERGRGNFPDRFSARQFPNYSSELNVNALLLGDSALYLCASGGSRETQYFGPGTRLLVL.

This chain links TRBV7-2 with TRBJ2-7; TRBD2 agrees at 7 bases. The germline V gene has CDR1 SGHTA and CDR2 FQGNSA. V dropped 3 bases and J dropped 0; count of bases not matched to a gene: 2. This CDR3 is 14 amino acids long. In nucleotides, the CDR3 is TGTGCCAGCAGCTTGGGACTACCCTCCTACGAGCAGTACTTC. Translated: CASSLGLPSYEQYF.

V is TRBV7-8 and J is TRBJ2-1; 11 nucleotides match TRBD2. The J segment lost 3 bases and the V segment lost 5 bases, leaving 3 bases of the junction unmatched. This CDR3 has 15 amino acids. Germline V lookup: CDR1 SGHVS, CDR2 FQNEAQ. CDR3 protein: CASSTGTSGYNEQFF. CDR3 DNA: TGTGCCAGCAGCACCGGGACTAGCGGCTACAATGAGCAGTTCTTC.

This clonotype appeared once. This chain connects TRBV27 to TRBJ1-1; a weak D match, TRBD1 (6 bases). Trimming removed 3 bases at V and 1 base at J, with 15 bases between. The CDR3 contains 16 residues. Germline V lookup: CDR1 MNHEY, CDR2 SMNVEV (reference sequence). The CDR3 reads CASSFIRDITNTEAFF. The CDR3 DNA reads as TGTGCCAGCAGTTTTATTAGGGACATAACGAACACTGAAGCTTTCTTT.

The rearrangement joins TRBV7-2 to TRBJ1-1; D is ambiguous. The CDR3 loop spans 14 amino acids. The germline gives CDR1 SGHTA, CDR2 FQGNSA. The germline V and J ends were trimmed by 5 bases and 11 bases, with 21 bases remaining between them. The CDR3 spells CASSSSDTGLAAFF. CDR3 coding DNA: TGTGCCAGCAGCAGTTCAGATACGGGCCTGGCCGCTTTCTTT.

The table lists this clonotype with a few counts. This chain joins TRBV24-1 and TRBJ2-1; 11 positions match TRBD2. V was clipped by 3 bases and J by 4 bases; unmatched bases: 4. The CDR3 contains 16 residues. Germline assignment: CDR1 KGHDR and CDR2 SFDVKD. The CDR3 is CATSDTSGRAYNEQFF. CDR3 coding DNA: TGTGCCACCAGTGATACTAGCGGGAGAGCATACAATGAGCAGTTCTTC.

The count of this clonotype is one. The chain combines TRBV7-2 with TRBJ1-6; the D is unclear. CDR1 is SGHTA, CDR2 FQGNSA, per germline. The CDR3 has 15 amino acids. Trimming cost V 1 base and J 6 bases, with 10 bases left between them. For the CDR3, the DNA is TGTGCCAGCAGCTTAGATGGCCGCTTTAATTCACCCCTCCACTTT. Its protein is CASSLDGRFNSPLHF.

This clonotype was picked up a small number of times. The gene calls are TRBV6-5 and TRBJ2-5; 10 positions agree with TRBD1. The end of the DNA aligns better with TRBJ2-7, so the J call may be wrong. This CDR3 has 15 residues. Per germline, CDR1 MNHEY and CDR2 SVGAGI. The CDR3 sequence: CASSYARDRGPEQYF. The CDR3 DNA is TGTGCCAGCAGTTACGCCCGGGACAGGGGTCCCGAGCAGTACTTC.

The chain employs TRBV6-5 and TRBJ2-1; D gene unclear. CDR3 size: 13 residues. Trimming pared 6 bases from V and 5 bases from J, leaving 11 bases between. Looked up from germline, CDR1 is MNHEY and CDR2 is SVGAGI. The CDR3 loop is CASRKNTNNEQFF. The CDR3 nucleotides read TGTGCCAGCAGGAAGAACACCAACAATGAGCAGTTCTTC.

This clonotype occurred a few times. The rearrangement uses TRBV9 and TRBJ2-5; D is undetermined. V was clipped by 1 base and J by 5 bases, with 9 bases between them. CDR1 and CDR2 (germline): SGDLS, YYNGEE. The CDR3 spans 13 residues. The CDR3 nucleotides read TGTGCCAGCAGCGTAACGGGTATGGAGACCCAGTACTTC. This encodes CASSVTGMETQYF.

The rearrangement links TRBV5-1 to TRBJ2-7, with no clear D. This CDR3 spans 12 amino acids. V shed 2 bases and J shed 7 bases, with 10 bases lying between them. Germline assignment: CDR1 SGHRS and CDR2 YFSETQ. CDR3 DNA: TGCGCCAGCAGCTTAGAAGCCATTGAGCAGTACTTC. Amino acids: CASSLEAIEQYF.

The chain combines TRBV18 with TRBJ2-1; 8 bases line up with TRBD2. CDR1 and CDR2 (germline): KGHSH, LQKENI. V lost 4 bases to trimming and J lost 2 bases; unmatched junction nucleotides: 7. The length of the CDR3 is 16 residues. The CDR3 spells CASSHTTAGAYNEQFF. In DNA, the CDR3 is TGTGCCAGCTCACACACTACAGCGGGGGCCTACAATGAGCAGTTCTTC.

The gene calls are TRBV7-9 and TRBJ1-5, with TRBD1 as a possible D gene (5 bases). CDR1 is SEHNR and CDR2 is FQNEAQ in the germline V gene (reference sequence). CDR3 length: 16 residues. V shed 6 bases and J shed 4 bases, with 19 bases lying between them. The CDR3 bases are TGTGCCAGCAGGGCCCCTGGGGACGAAAGGAATCAGCCCCAGCATTTT. Amino acid sequence: CASRAPGDERNQPQHF.

The chain has TRBV29-1 and TRBJ1-1; D is ambiguous. CDR1 and CDR2 (germline): SQVTM, ANQGSEA. V was cut by 4 bases and J by 3 bases, with 12 bases left in between. The length of the CDR3 is 13 residues. CDR3 amino acids: CSVARRLDTEAFF. The CDR3, as DNA: TGCAGCGTTGCCCGCAGGCTGGACACTGAAGCTTTCTTT.

This clonotype was detected only once. Given the absence of the conserved phenylalanine or tryptophan at the CDR3 end, a read error is likely. This chain uses TRBV5-1 with TRBJ2-7; a possible D gene is TRBD2 (7 bases). Germline CDR1 is SGHRS and CDR2 is YFSETQ. The CDR3 covers 15 residues. Trimming cost V 5 bases and J 0 bases, with 15 bases left between them. The DNA for the CDR3 is TGCGCCAGCAGTTTCGGGGGGCATGGCTCCTACGAGCAGTACTGC. Residues: CASSFGGHGSYEQYC.

This clonotype was picked up a small number of times. This sequence joins TRBV20-1 and TRBJ2-5; 13 bases align to TRBD2. The CDR3 is 15 amino acids. V lost 4 bases, J lost 4 bases, and 6 bases stayed unmatched. CDR1 is DFQATT and CDR2 is SNEGSKA in the germline V gene (reference sequence). The CDR3 loop is CSATTSGGAPETQYF. The CDR3 nucleotides are TGCAGTGCTACCACTAGCGGGGGGGCCCCAGAGACCCAGTACTTC.

The gene calls are TRBV20-1 and TRBJ1-5, with D unresolved. CDR1 is DFQATT and CDR2 is SNEGSKA in the germline V gene (reference sequence). Trimming removed 3 bases from V and 9 bases from J, with 9 bases in between. The CDR3 loop spans 11 amino acids. CDR3 in DNA: TGCAGTGCTAGCTCCGGGCCGCCCCAGCATTTT. This translates into CSASSGPPQHF.

This chain uses TRBV10-3 with TRBJ1-1; maybe TRBD1 (6 bases). Germline V gives CDR1 ENHRY, CDR2 SYGVKD. The CDR3 has 13 amino acids. The V end was cut by 10 bases, the J end by 6 bases, with 18 bases between. The CDR3 region is CASRGVAFSEAFF. In DNA form, the CDR3 reads TGTGCCAGCAGGGGAGTAGCGTTCTCTGAAGCTTTCTTT.

This chain uses TRBV3-1 with TRBJ1-2; no clear D. The V end lost 4 bases, the J end lost 1 base, and 16 bases lay between the germline ends. Germline-derived CDR1 and CDR2 are LGHDT and YNNKEL (reference sequence). CDR3 length: 16 residues. DNA for the CDR3: TGTGCCAGCAGCCCCGTGCCCCAGCTACATAACTATGGCTACACCTTC. It yields the protein CASSPVPQLHNYGYTF. Full variable domain (remainder filled in from reference TRBV3-1 and TRBJ1-2): DTAVSQTPKYLVTQMGNDKSIKCEQNLGHDTMYWYKQDSKKFLKIMFSYNNKELIINETVPNRFSPKSPDKAHLNLHINSLELGDSAVYFCASSPVPQLHNYGYTFGSGTRLTVV.

In nucleotides, the CDR3 is TGCAGCGTTGACCAAACGGGCTACAATGAGCAGTACTTC. Residues: CSVDQTGYNEQYF. The V gene is TRBV29-1, the J gene TRBJ2-1; D is ambiguous. The last part of the DNA fits TRBJ2-7 better; the J call may be wrong. The CDR3 contains 13 residues. Germline CDR1 reads SQVTM; CDR2 reads ANQGSEA.

The V and J genes are TRBV20-1 and TRBJ2-3; D perhaps matches TRBD1 (5 bases). Germline CDR1 is DFQATT and CDR2 is SNEGSKA (reference sequence). Trimming removed 0 bases from V and 0 bases from J, with 16 bases in between. The CDR3 spans 17 residues. The CDR3 coding sequence is TGCAGTGCTAGAGAAATAGGGGCGGCAGCTAGCACAGATACGCAGTATTTT. It translates to CSAREIGAAASTDTQYF.

V gene TRBV2 combines with J gene TRBJ2-1, with D perhaps TRBD1 (5 bases). Germline V gives CDR1 SNHLY, CDR2 FYNNEI. With 1 base removed from V and 0 bases from J, the gap between germline ends came to 13 bases. This CDR3 region has 17 residues. CDR3 protein: CASSEGVWGNSYNEQFF. For the CDR3, the DNA is TGTGCCAGCAGTGAAGGTGTTTGGGGCAACTCCTACAATGAGCAGTTCTTC.